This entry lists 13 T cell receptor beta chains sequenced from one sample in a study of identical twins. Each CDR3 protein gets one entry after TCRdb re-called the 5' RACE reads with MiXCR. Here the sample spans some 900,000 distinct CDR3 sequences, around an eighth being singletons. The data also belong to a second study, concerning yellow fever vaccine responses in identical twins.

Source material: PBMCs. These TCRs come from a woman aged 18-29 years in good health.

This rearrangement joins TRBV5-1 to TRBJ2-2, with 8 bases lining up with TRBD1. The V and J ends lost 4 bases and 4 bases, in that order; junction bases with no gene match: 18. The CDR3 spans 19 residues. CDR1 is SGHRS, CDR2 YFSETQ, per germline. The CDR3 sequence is CASSLQDQIRQGITGELFF. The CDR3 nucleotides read TGCGCCAGCAGCCTGCAGGATCAAATCAGACAGGGGATCACCGGGGAGCTGTTTTTT.

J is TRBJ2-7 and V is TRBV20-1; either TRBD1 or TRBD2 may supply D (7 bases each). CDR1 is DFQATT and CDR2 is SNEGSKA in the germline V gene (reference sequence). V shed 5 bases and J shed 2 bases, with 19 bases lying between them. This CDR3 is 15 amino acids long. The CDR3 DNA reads TGCAGTGCTTCAGAGCCAGGGGGGGCCCCCTACGAGCAGTACTTC. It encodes CSASEPGGAPYEQYF.

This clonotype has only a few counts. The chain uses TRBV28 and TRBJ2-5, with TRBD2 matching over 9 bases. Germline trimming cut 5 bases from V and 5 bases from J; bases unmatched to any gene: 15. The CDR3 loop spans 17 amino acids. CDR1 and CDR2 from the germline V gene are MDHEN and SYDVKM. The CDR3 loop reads CASSPGGLAGIIETQYF. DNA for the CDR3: TGTGCCAGCAGTCCGGGGGGCCTAGCGGGAATTATCGAGACCCAGTACTTC.

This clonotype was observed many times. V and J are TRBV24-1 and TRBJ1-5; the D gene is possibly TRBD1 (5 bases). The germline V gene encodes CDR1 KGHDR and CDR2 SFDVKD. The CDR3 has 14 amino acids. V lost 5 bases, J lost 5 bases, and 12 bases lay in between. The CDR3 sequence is CATSVGGSDQPQHF. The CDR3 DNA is TGTGCCACCAGTGTGGGGGGTAGTGATCAGCCCCAGCATTTT.

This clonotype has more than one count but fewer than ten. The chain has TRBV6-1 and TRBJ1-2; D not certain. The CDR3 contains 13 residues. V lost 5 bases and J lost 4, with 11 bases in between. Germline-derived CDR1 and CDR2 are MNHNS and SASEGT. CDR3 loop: CASSIGRTYGYTF. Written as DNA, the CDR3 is TGTGCCAGCAGTATTGGCAGAACCTATGGCTACACCTTC.

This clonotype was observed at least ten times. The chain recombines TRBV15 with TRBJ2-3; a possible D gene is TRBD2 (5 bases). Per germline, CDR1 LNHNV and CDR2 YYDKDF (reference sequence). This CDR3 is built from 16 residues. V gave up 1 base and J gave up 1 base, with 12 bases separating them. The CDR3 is CATSRVRDWGTDTQYF. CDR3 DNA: TGTGCCACCAGCAGAGTGAGGGATTGGGGCACAGATACGCAGTATTTT.

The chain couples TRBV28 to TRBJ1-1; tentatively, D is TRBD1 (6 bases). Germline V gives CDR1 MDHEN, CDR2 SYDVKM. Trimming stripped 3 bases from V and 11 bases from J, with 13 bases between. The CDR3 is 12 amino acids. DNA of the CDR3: TGTGCCAGCAGTTTGGCCAAGGGGGTGGCTTTCTTT. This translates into CASSLAKGVAFF.

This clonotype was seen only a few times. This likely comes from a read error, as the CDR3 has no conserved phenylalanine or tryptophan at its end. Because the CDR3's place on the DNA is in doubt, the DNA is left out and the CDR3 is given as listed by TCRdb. The CDR3 reads CTSSSLRASLT. The chain couples TRBV1 to TRBJ2-7; the DNA was not used to check the table's D call, TRBD2. TRBV1 represents a pseudogene. The CDR3 numbers 11 amino acids, ends counted.

The CDR3 here is CASSHQGELFF. CDR3 bases: TGTGCCAGCAGTCACCAGGGGGAGCTGTTTTTT. The gene calls are TRBV6-2 or TRBV6-3 and TRBJ2-2; D unresolved. Per germline, CDR1 MNHEY and CDR2 SVGEGT. This CDR3 is 11 amino acids long. Trimming pared 5 bases from V and 8 bases from J, leaving 6 bases between.

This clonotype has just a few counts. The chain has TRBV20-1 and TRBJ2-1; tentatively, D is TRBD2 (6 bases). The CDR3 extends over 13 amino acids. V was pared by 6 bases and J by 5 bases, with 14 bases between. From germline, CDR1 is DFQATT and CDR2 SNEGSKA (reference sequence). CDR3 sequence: CSADRDFDNEQFF. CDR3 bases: TGCAGTGCCGACCGGGACTTCGACAATGAGCAGTTCTTC.

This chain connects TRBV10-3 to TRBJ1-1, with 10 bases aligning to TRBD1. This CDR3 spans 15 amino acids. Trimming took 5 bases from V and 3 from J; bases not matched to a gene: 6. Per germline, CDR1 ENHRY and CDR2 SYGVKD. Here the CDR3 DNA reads TGTGCCATCAGTCCGGGACAGGGGTCCGACACTGAAGCTTTCTTT. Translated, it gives CAISPGQGSDTEAFF.

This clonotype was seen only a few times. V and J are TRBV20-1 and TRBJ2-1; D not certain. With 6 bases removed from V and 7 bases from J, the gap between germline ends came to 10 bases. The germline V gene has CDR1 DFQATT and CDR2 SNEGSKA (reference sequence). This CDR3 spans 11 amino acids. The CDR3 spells CSANWVNEQFF. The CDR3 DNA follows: TGCAGTGCCAATTGGGTGAATGAGCAGTTCTTC.

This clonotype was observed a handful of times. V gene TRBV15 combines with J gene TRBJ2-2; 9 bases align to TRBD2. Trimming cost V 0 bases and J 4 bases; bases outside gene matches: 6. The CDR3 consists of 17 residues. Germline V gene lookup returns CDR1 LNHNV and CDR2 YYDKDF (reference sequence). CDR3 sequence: CATSRDRASGITGELFF. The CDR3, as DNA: TGTGCCACCAGCAGAGATCGGGCTAGCGGGATCACCGGGGAGCTGTTTTTT.